This paragraph reports one T cell receptor beta chain. The CDR3 covers 16 residues. Germline loops: CDR1 MNHEY, CDR2 SVGAGI. V trimming: 2 bases; J trimming: 4 bases; junction bases outside the gene matches: 7. Per the study methods: The authors estimated nucleated cell counts from reference gene primer amplification. Produced via immunoSEQ multiplex PCR; TCRdb's table is partial and in-frame only. The D gene and trimming were derived from the DNA, and the V and J assignments and clone size from that table. This sample has about 240,000 clones, with roughly 80% found just once. This record belongs to a study of blood T cell repertoires in COVID-19. Whole-study context: There were acute and convalescent COVID-19 samples, and they came from the United States, Italy and Spain. PBMCs, B-cell-depleted T cells, or T cells were the source of the cDNA or gDNA that made up the material.

The receptor's source is a woman aged 18-29 years with acute or convalescent COVID-19. The V gene is TRBV6-5, the J gene TRBJ2-1; 8 nucleotides align to TRBD2. The sequencing input was peripheral blood. CDR3 nucleotides: TGTGCCAGCAGTTACAAGCGCGGGAGGTTTTACAATGAGCAGTTCTTC. Translation: CASSYKRGRFYNEQFF.